This TCR beta chain stems from a study of blood T cell repertoires in COVID-19. Study-wide context: Samples taken during acute and convalescent COVID-19 were collected in the United States, Italy and Spain.

The CDR3 spans 14 residues. CDR1 is MNHEY, CDR2 SVGEGT, per germline. Trimming left V 2 bases short and J 7 bases short, with 14 bases between. Only in-frame clones appear in the TCRdb table, and some are missing; sequencing was by immunoSEQ multiplex PCR. This table holds around 95,000 clones, around 85% found once. This clonotype was obtained from a woman of 80 years or more with acute or convalescent COVID-19. Material: peripheral blood. V usage is TRBV6-2 or TRBV6-3 and J usage is TRBJ1-2; D remains ambiguous. In DNA, the CDR3 is TGTGCCAGCAGTTACCGGTCGGAGTCGAGTGGCTACACCTTC. Encoded protein: CASSYRSESSGYTF.